The source of this T cell receptor (beta chain) is a study of T cell responses to AZD1222 COVID-19 vaccine. Findings and caveats of the study: Donors were chiefly white British, with a greater number of females, and clonal diversity was perhaps underestimated. As reported, nearly half of all spike-specific TCRs target variant regions that are unmutated. Repertoire sampling happened only post peak T cell response.

Method: immunoSEQ multiplex PCR; TCRdb's copy keeps in-frame clones and lacks some. Of roughly 150,000 clones in the sample, approximately 92% were seen once. Regarding this clone: The antigen is unknown.

Second-dose intervals of approximately 4 or approximately 12 weeks were pooled. This sequence was found in an adult who received the AZD1222 COVID-19 vaccine. Source: peripheral blood, taken 28 days after the second AZD1222 dose.

The CDR3 coding sequence is TGTGCCAGCAGCCGCTCCGGGACTTTCACAGATACGCAGTATTTT. It is translated as CASSRSGTFTDTQYF. The chain has TRBV6-5 and TRBJ2-3, with a weak D call TRBD2 (6 bases). The CDR3 contains 15 residues. Germline V gene lookup returns CDR1 MNHEY and CDR2 SVGAGI. The V and J ends lost 6 bases and 2 bases respectively, with 15 bases between them.